This T cell receptor (beta chain) originates from a study of cytomegalovirus exposure and HLA in healthy donors. Study-level points and caveats: Presence/absence results assume similar sequencing depth per donor, which may not hold. TRBV6-2, TRBV6-3 and some other V segments were unresolvable in 87-base-pair reads. Later analysis demonstrated an association between a missense DCLRE1C variant and TCR beta V- and J-gene trimming.

A multiplex PCR was run with 60 Vbeta primers and 13 Jbeta primers. Profiling relied on immunoSEQ multiplex PCR, and the TCRdb table lists in-frame clones only, not all of them. In the table there are 120,000 or so clones, about 78% of which are singletons. Germline CDR1 MNHEY, CDR2 SMNVEV (reference sequence). V was trimmed by 8 bases and J by 1 base, leaving 14 bases between them. The CDR3 is 14 amino acids. Concerning this clone: Its antigen is not known.

The specimen sequenced was PBMCs. The genes are TRBV27 and TRBJ1-2, with D maybe TRBD1 (6 bases). The receptor's source is a female donor in good health and CMV-seronegative. The CDR3 protein is CASSGGRHNYGYTF. CDR3 DNA: TGTGCCAGCTCTGGGGGCAGACATAACTATGGCTACACCTTC.